This is a list of T cell receptor beta chains from one sample in a study of T-cell reconstitution after alpha-beta-depleted transplantation in children. TCRdb redid the calling of the PCR reads with MiXCR, one entry per CDR3 protein. The sample has 480,000 or so distinct CDR3 sequences, 10% to 13% seen once. The source material was PBMCs, sampled before TCRalphabeta/CD19-depleted stem cell transplant. The source of these receptors is a child aged 2 to 15 with inherited bone marrow failure, due to receive a stem cell transplant. CDR3s include the opening cysteine and the closing phenylalanine or tryptophan. The D gene is left open where the match is weak. The listing skips clone size in some rows; elsewhere it reads once, few, many or a size class.

v_call	j_call	d_call	clone_size	cdr3_aa	cdr3_nt
TRBV12-3/TRBV12-4	TRBJ2-1	TRBD2	few	CASSLDGTSGYNEQFF	TGTGCCAGCAGCTTAGACGGGACTAGCGGCTACAATGAGCAGTTCTTC
TRBV6-2/TRBV6-3	TRBJ2-7	TRBD1	few	CASSYPTGDGYEQYF	TGTGCCAGCAGTTACCCTACAGGGGATGGCTACGAGCAGTACTTC
TRBV27	TRBJ2-1	.	few	CASSLLDSTYNEQFF	TGTGCCAGCAGTTTATTGGACAGTACATACAATGAGCAGTTCTTC
TRBV29-1	TRBJ1-1	.	many	CSVRDSHTEAFF	TGCAGCGTCAGAGACAGCCACACTGAAGCTTTCTTT
TRBV20-1	TRBJ2-7	.	many	CSAGGLTYEQYF	TGCAGTGCCGGGGGTCTTACCTACGAGCAGTACTTC
TRBV7-2	TRBJ2-7	.	.	CASSLGQQNFYEQYF	TGTGCCAGCAGCTTAGGCCAGCAGAACTTCTACGAGCAGTACTTC
TRBV5-1	TRBJ2-3	.	.	CASSLALGQRFTDTQYF	TGCGCCAGCAGCTTGGCATTGGGTCAGCGGTTCACAGATACGCAGTATTTT
TRBV5-1	TRBJ2-2	.	many	CASSHDRGELFF	TGCGCCAGCAGCCATGACAGGGGGGAGCTGTTTTTT
TRBV4-3	TRBJ2-1	TRBD2	many	CASSQTSGGYHEQFF	TGCGCCAGCAGCCAGACGTCGGGGGGATACCATGAGCAGTTCTTC
TRBV12-3/TRBV12-4	TRBJ2-7	.	many	CASSLGWGSSFYEQYF	TGTGCCAGCAGTTTAGGATGGGGCAGTTCGTTCTACGAGCAGTACTTC
TRBV5-5	TRBJ1-1	.	many	CASSLSGYTEAFF	TGTGCCAGCAGCTTGTCAGGCTACACTGAAGCTTTCTTT
TRBV6-6	TRBJ2-7	.	.	CASSSERYEQYF	TGTGCCAGCAGTTCAGAGCGCTACGAGCAGTACTTC
TRBV12-5	TRBJ2-1	TRBD2	few	CASGLGFGRDSNEQFF	TGTGCTAGTGGCCTCGGATTCGGGAGGGATTCAAATGAGCAGTTCTTC
TRBV6-2/TRBV6-3	TRBJ2-7	.	many	CASSIPLTYEQYF	TGTGCCAGCAGTATTCCGCTGACCTACGAGCAGTACTTC
TRBV29-1	TRBJ2-5	TRBD1	many	CSARTGGVETQYF	TGCAGCGCTAGGACAGGGGGCGTAGAGACCCAGTACTTC
TRBV29-1	TRBJ2-5	.	.	CSVEGGRGGLQETQYF	TGCAGCGTTGAAGGGGGGCGTGGGGGGCTTCAAGAGACCCAGTACTTC
TRBV27	TRBJ2-5	.	many	CASSLLGFQETQYF	TGTGCCAGCAGTTTATTAGGATTCCAAGAGACCCAGTACTTC
TRBV2	TRBJ2-1	.	.	CASSSVPGALAYNEQFF	TGTGCCAGCAGTTCCGTCCCTGGTGCGCTAGCCTACAATGAGCAGTTCTTC
TRBV11-2	TRBJ2-3	TRBD2	.	CASSFSMGGSTDTQYF	TGTGCCAGCAGCTTCTCCATGGGAGGGAGCACAGATACGCAGTATTTT
TRBV24-1	TRBJ2-2	.	many	CATGGGRNTGELFF	TGTGCCACCGGAGGGGGCAGGAACACCGGGGAGCTGTTTTTT
TRBV13	TRBJ2-1	.	once	CASSPGTLGASEQFF	TGTGCCAGCAGCCCCGGGACTCTAGGTGCGAGTGAGCAGTTCTTC
TRBV7-2	TRBJ2-7	TRBD2	many	CASSLVMWEGREQYF	TGTGCCAGCAGCTTAGTGATGTGGGAGGGCCGCGAGCAGTACTTC
TRBV20-1	TRBJ1-2	TRBD1	many	CSAWNGQDRVTYGYTF	TGCAGTGCTTGGAATGGTCAGGACAGGGTGACCTATGGCTACACCTTC
TRBV18	TRBJ2-3	.	few	CASSPGQPADTQYF	TGTGCCAGCTCACCGGGCCAACCGGCAGATACGCAGTATTTT